The rows below give T cell receptor beta chains drawn from one sample of a study of T cell changes during pregnancy in multiple sclerosis. Libraries were prepared by immunoSEQ multiplex PCR; TCRdb keeps only in-frame clonotypes and omits some of them. The sample has fewer than 60,000 clones; about nine tenths are singletons. This specimen was CD8+ T cells from peripheral blood mononuclear cells, taken after pregnancy. These receptors were taken from a female donor with multiple sclerosis, enrolled in a pregnancy study. Both conserved end residues are part of each CDR3. The D gene is left open where the match is weak. Size is stated for part of the rows, as once, few or many counts, or as a class when the clone is expanded.

size | D | J | V | DNA | CDR3
. | TRBD1 | TRBJ1-5 | TRBV6-1 | TGTGCCAGCAGTGAAGCGGCAGGGGGACGGCAGCCCCAGCATTTT | CASSEAAGGRQPQHF
. | . | TRBJ2-5 | TRBV7-9 | TGTGCCAGCAGCCCGCCGGATGGGGGGTTCCAAGAGACCCAGTACTTC | CASSPPDGGFQETQYF
. | . | TRBJ2-3 | TRBV11-2 | TGTGCCAGCAGCTTAGTGCCCAGGGGGGTTGGGGGTCCAGATACGCAGTATTTT | CASSLVPRGVGGPDTQYF
few | TRBD1 | TRBJ2-1 | TRBV6-1 | TGTGCCAGCAGTACCATCCGGGGACAGGGGAATGAGCAGTTCTTC | CASSTIRGQGNEQFF
. | TRBD1 | TRBJ1-3 | TRBV19 | TGTGCCAGTAGTTACCCGGGACAGGCGGGAAACACCATATATTTT | CASSYPGQAGNTIYF
. | . | TRBJ2-7 | TRBV19 | TGTGCCAGTAGCCCTGGAATAACGGGTTACGAGCAGTACTTC | CASSPGITGYEQYF
. | TRBD1 | TRBJ2-7 | TRBV10-3 | TGTGCCGCTGGACAGGGAGAGCTTTACGAGCAGTACTTC | CAAGQGELYEQYF
once | . | TRBJ1-6 | TRBV6-5 | TGTGCCAGCAGTTACAAGGCTATCAGGGGCGATTCACCCCTCCACTTT | CASSYKAIRGDSPLHF
. | . | TRBJ1-1 | TRBV7-6 | TGTGCCAGCAGCTTAGCGTTATCCGGAGCGGGTGAAGCTTTCTTT | CASSLALSGAGEAFF
. | . | TRBJ1-5 | TRBV18 | TGTGCCAGCTCACCACGCGCAGGGGGCAATCAGCCCCAGCATTTT | CASSPRAGGNQPQHF
once | . | TRBJ2-5 | TRBV7-3 | TGTGCCAGCAGCGCAACTGGACAGGGAGGGATACAAGAGACCCAGTACTTC | CASSATGQGGIQETQYF
. | TRBD1 | TRBJ2-4 | TRBV7-6 | TGTGCCAGCGGGAAGGGGGCTGAAAACATTCAGTACTTC | CASGKGAENIQYF
many | . | TRBJ1-1 | TRBV10-1 | TGCGCCAGCAGTTTGGGACAGAACACTGAAGCTTTCTTT | CASSLGQNTEAFF
. | . | TRBJ1-2 | TRBV2 | TGTGCCAGCAGTGAAGCGTATGTTCAGAAAGTATACTTC | CASSEAYVQKVYF
. | . | TRBJ1-2 | TRBV6-6 | TGTGCCAGCAGTTACGGCCAGGCAAACTATGGCTACACCTTC | CASSYGQANYGYTF